Presented here are 10 T cell receptor beta chains from one specimen sequenced in a study of cytomegalovirus exposure and HLA in healthy donors. PCR employed 60 Vbeta and 13 Jbeta primers. Produced via immunoSEQ multiplex PCR; TCRdb's table is partial and in-frame only. The data hold approximately 160,000 clones, with 65% to 70% observed a single time. Sequenced sample: PBMCs. Receptor source: a woman aged 18-30 years in good health and CMV-seropositive.

This clone was observed a few times. This chain links TRBV6-6 with TRBJ1-4; 7 bases fit TRBD1. Germline-derived CDR1 and CDR2 are MNHNY and SVGAGI (reference sequence). This CDR3 contains 16 residues. With 5 bases clipped from V and 0 bases from J, the junction kept 6 bases outside the gene matches. The CDR3 DNA reads as TGTGCCAGCAGTGGGACAGCGGGGGCAACTAATGAAAAACTGTTTTTT. Its translation is CASSGTAGATNEKLFF.

This chain connects TRBV27 to TRBJ1-1, with D possibly being TRBD1 (6 bases). Trimming left V 6 bases short and J 1 base short, with 12 bases between. Germline lookup yields CDR1 MNHEY and CDR2 SMNVEV (reference sequence). The CDR3 runs to 14 residues. This chain's CDR3 is CASRTGQRNTEAFF. For the CDR3, the DNA is TGTGCCAGCAGAACCGGACAGCGGAACACTGAAGCTTTCTTT.

This clone occurred once. This chain connects TRBV18 to TRBJ1-2; 9 nucleotides align to TRBD1. CDR1 is KGHSH and CDR2 is LQKENI in the germline V gene. The V gene end was trimmed by 5 bases and the J gene end by 2 bases; junction bases not matched to a gene: 3. The CDR3 totals 14 residues. The chain's CDR3 is CASSGGTGNYGYTF. The CDR3 DNA reads as TGTGCCAGCTCAGGAGGGACAGGGAACTATGGCTACACCTTC.

This chain joins TRBV7-9 and TRBJ1-2; D may be TRBD1 (6 bases). The germline V gene has CDR1 SEHNR and CDR2 FQNEAQ (reference sequence). The ends were cut back, 0 bases at V and 2 bases at J, with 7 bases in the middle. The CDR3 length is 14 residues. The CDR3 DNA sequence: TGTGCCAGCAGCTTAGCCGGACAGAACTATGGCTACACCTTC. Its protein is CASSLAGQNYGYTF. Drawing the rest from reference TRBV7-9 and TRBJ1-2, the complete variable domain is DTGVSQNPRHKITKRGQNVTFRCDPISEHNRLYWYRQTLGQGPEFLTYFQNEAQLEKSRLLSDRFSAERPKGSFSTLEIQRTEQGDSAMYLCASSLAGQNYGYTFGSGTRLTVV.

The genes are TRBV7-9 and TRBJ2-3; TRBD1 agrees at 7 bases. CDR3 size: 15 residues. Germline V gene sequence: CDR1 SEHNR, CDR2 FQNEAQ (reference sequence). With V trimmed by 5 bases and J by 1 base, 6 bases remained unmatched. The CDR3 loop reads CASSAPGTGTDTQYF. The CDR3, as DNA: TGTGCCAGCAGCGCCCCCGGGACAGGCACAGATACGCAGTATTTT.

The rearrangement links TRBV6-1 to TRBJ2-1; 7 nucleotides match TRBD2. J gave up 8 bases and V 4 bases, and 5 bases lay outside the gene matches. Germline-derived CDR1 and CDR2 are MNHNS and SASEGT. The CDR3 is 13 residues long. The CDR3 region has the DNA TGTGCCAGCAGTGGCGGGACTATCGATGAGCAGTTCTTC. This translates into CASSGGTIDEQFF.

The chain combines TRBV10-3 with TRBJ2-5, with 11 bases aligning to TRBD2. This CDR3 spans 15 amino acids. Germline V gene lookup returns CDR1 ENHRY and CDR2 SYGVKD. The V and J ends lost 3 bases and 4 bases, in that order; junction bases with no gene match: 4. The CDR3 bases are TGTGCCATCAGTGATAGCGGGGGGGCCGCAGAGACCCAGTACTTC. Amino acids: CAISDSGGAAETQYF.

The chain is built from TRBV19 and TRBJ1-1; D is unresolved. The CDR3 runs 15 residues. V was pared by 6 bases and J by 0 bases, with 14 bases between. Germline V lookup: CDR1 LNHDA, CDR2 SQIVND (reference sequence). DNA of the CDR3: TGTGCCAGTAGGTTAGGCGGGTCCGTGAACACTGAAGCTTTCTTT. Protein sequence: CASRLGGSVNTEAFF.

The chain combines TRBV6-6 with TRBJ2-3; 9 bases align to TRBD2. J lost 3 bases, V lost 2 bases, and 3 bases had no gene match. CDR1 is MNHNY, CDR2 SVGAGI, per germline (reference sequence). This CDR3 has 15 amino acids. The CDR3 protein is CASSYPSGATDTQYF. CDR3 in DNA: TGTGCCAGCAGTTACCCTAGCGGGGCGACAGATACGCAGTATTTT.

The chain carries TRBV7-9 and TRBJ2-3; 10 bases align to TRBD2. Trimming removed 5 bases from V and 1 base from J; junction bases left unmatched: 6. The CDR3 is 16 residues long. Germline CDR1 SEHNR, CDR2 FQNEAQ (reference sequence). The CDR3 DNA reads as TGTGCCAGCAGCGCGTATCTAGCGGGGGGCACAGATACGCAGTATTTT. It is translated as CASSAYLAGGTDTQYF.